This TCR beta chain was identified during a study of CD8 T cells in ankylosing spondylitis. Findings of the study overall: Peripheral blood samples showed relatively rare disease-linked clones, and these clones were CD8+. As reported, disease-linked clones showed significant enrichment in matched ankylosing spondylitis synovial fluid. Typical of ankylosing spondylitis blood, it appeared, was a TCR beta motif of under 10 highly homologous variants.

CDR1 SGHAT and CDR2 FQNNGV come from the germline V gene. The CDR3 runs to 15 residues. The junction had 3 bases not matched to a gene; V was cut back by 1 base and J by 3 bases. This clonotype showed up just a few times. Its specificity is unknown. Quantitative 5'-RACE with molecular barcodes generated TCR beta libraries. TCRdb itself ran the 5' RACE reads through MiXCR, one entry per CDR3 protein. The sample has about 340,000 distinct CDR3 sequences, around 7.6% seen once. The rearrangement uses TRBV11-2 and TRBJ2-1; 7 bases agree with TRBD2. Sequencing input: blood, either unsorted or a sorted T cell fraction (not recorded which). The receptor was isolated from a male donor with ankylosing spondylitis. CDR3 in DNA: TGTGCCAGCAGCTTAGGTCGGGACTACTACAATGAGCAGTTCTTC. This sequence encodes CASSLGRDYYNEQFF.